This TCR beta chain was sequenced in a study of tumor and adjacent non-tumor tissue in lung cancer. The template was RNA from unsorted bulk tissue. This non-tumor lung sample came from over 3 cm beyond the tumor edge. A modified ARM-PCR protocol with three rounds of nested PCR amplified TCRbeta. TCRdb re-derived calls from the multiplex PCR reads in MiXCR, one entry per CDR3 protein. The table shows 80,000 to 100,000 distinct CDR3 sequences, with about 80% occurring only once. As concerns this clonotype: This may stem from a read error, because a much larger clone lies one nucleotide away.

Germline values: CDR1 DFQATT, CDR2 SNEGSKA (reference sequence). This CDR3 contains 14 residues. Trimming at V came to 0 bases and at J to 5 bases, leaving 4 bases not matched to a gene. The sequencing input was distant non-tumor lung tissue. V is TRBV20-1 and J is TRBJ2-1, with TRBD2 matching over 7 bases. The receptor's source is a man aged 55 to 69 with small cell lung cancer. The DNA for the CDR3 is TGCAGTGCTAGAGATGGACTAGGGAACAATGAGCAGTTCTTC. This gives the protein CSARDGLGNNEQFF.